The 25 T cell receptor beta chains in this list originate from one sample, sequenced in a study of T-cell reconstitution after alpha-beta-depleted transplantation in children. Molecular barcoding with unique molecular identifiers was used for the TCRbeta library. MiXCR, applied by TCRdb to the PCR reads, yields one record per CDR3 protein. This table has around 200,000 distinct CDR3 sequences, roughly 8.1% appearing once. Sequencing was performed on PBMCs, mostly from graft donor cells, taken 360 days after TCRalphabeta/CD19-depleted stem cell transplant. The receptor source for this set is a male patient between 2 and 10 years old who had a stem cell transplant for acute myeloid leukemia, so the T cells may come from the graft donor.

This chain connects TRBV7-8 to TRBJ1-1; the D gene is possibly TRBD1 (5 bases). V dropped 5 bases and J dropped 3 bases, with 13 bases sitting between them. The CDR3 is made up of 14 amino acids. CDR1 SGHVS and CDR2 FQNEAQ come from the germline V gene. CDR3 protein: CASSPSVGDTEAFF. The CDR3 DNA follows: TGTGCCAGCAGCCCTTCAGTGGGGGACACTGAAGCTTTCTTT.

This clonotype came up a few times. The rearrangement joins TRBV6-6 to TRBJ2-5; 10 bases fit TRBD1. This CDR3 is 13 amino acids long. The V segment lost 10 bases and the J segment 5 bases; nucleotides outside the gene matches: 7. The germline CDR1 and CDR2 sequences are MNHNY and SVGAGI (reference sequence). The CDR3 region has the DNA TGTGCCACCCTAGAGGACAGGGGGGAGACCCAGTACTTC. Protein: CATLEDRGETQYF.

At least ten counts were recorded for this clonotype. V gene TRBV20-1 combines with J gene TRBJ2-3, with 9 nucleotides matching TRBD1. The V gene end was trimmed by 3 bases and the J gene end by 5 bases; junction bases not matched to a gene: 6. There are 14 residues in the CDR3. Germline-derived CDR1 and CDR2 are DFQATT and SNEGSKA (reference sequence). CDR3 sequence (DNA): TGCAGTGCTAGGGGGACAGGGCATGGAGATACGCAGTATTTT. It codes for CSARGTGHGDTQYF.

This clonotype was seen many times. The rearrangement joins TRBV29-1 to TRBJ2-1, with D unresolved. Trimming took 1 base from V and 3 from J, leaving 7 bases between them. The CDR3 totals 13 residues. Germline CDR1 reads SQVTM; CDR2 reads ANQGSEA. CDR3 region: CSVEGRLYNEQFF. CDR3 coding DNA: TGCAGCGTTGAAGGGAGACTCTACAATGAGCAGTTCTTC.

The CDR3 DNA sequence: TGTGCCAGCAGCTGGGAGATCTCCAATGAGCAGTTCTTC. This translates into CASSWEISNEQFF. The rearrangement uses TRBV7-9 and TRBJ2-1; weak D call: TRBD2 (5 bases). The germline V and J ends were trimmed by 4 bases and 6 bases, with 10 bases remaining between them. Germline loops: CDR1 SEHNR, CDR2 FQNEAQ (reference sequence). This CDR3 has 13 residues. Full variable domain (outside the CDR3, taken from reference TRBV7-9 and TRBJ2-1): DTGVSQNPRHKITKRGQNVTFRCDPISEHNRLYWYRQTLGQGPEFLTYFQNEAQLEKSRLLSDRFSAERPKGSFSTLEIQRTEQGDSAMYLCASSWEISNEQFFGPGTRLTVL.

This clonotype has only a few counts. This sequence joins TRBV27 and TRBJ1-1; D is undetermined. Germline values: CDR1 MNHEY, CDR2 SMNVEV (reference sequence). V shed 8 bases and J shed 4 bases, with 14 bases lying between them. This CDR3 has 13 residues. CDR3 sequence (DNA): TGTGCCAGCCGCGAGGGATATGTCACTGAAGCTTTCTTT. Translation: CASREGYVTEAFF.

On this clonotype itself: The CDR3 ends on some other residue instead of the conserved phenylalanine or tryptophan, so this is likely a read error. The chain uses TRBV5-1 and TRBJ1-1; 7 nucleotides agree with TRBD1. CDR1 is SGHRS and CDR2 is YFSETQ in the germline V gene. The CDR3 has 13 residues. Trimming at V came to 3 bases and at J to 3 bases, leaving 2 bases not matched to a gene. The chain's CDR3 is CASSSDRDTEAFC. CDR3 coding DNA: TGCGCCAGCAGCTCAGACAGGGACACTGAAGCTTTCTGT.

The CDR3 loop reads CSVELRLAKNIQYF. CDR3 nucleotides: TGCAGCGTTGAACTACGGCTAGCCAAAAACATTCAGTACTTC. This chain joins TRBV29-1 and TRBJ2-4; no clear D gene. Trimming stripped 2 bases from V and 0 bases from J, with 8 bases between. Germline-derived CDR1 and CDR2 are SQVTM and ANQGSEA. The CDR3 totals 14 residues.

The rearrangement links TRBV29-1 to TRBJ2-3, with D perhaps matching TRBD1 (5 bases). Trimming cost V 6 bases and J 4 bases, with 17 bases left between them. This CDR3 region has 14 residues. Germline V gene lookup returns CDR1 SQVTM and CDR2 ANQGSEA. In nucleotides, the CDR3 is TGCAGCGTAGGCCCCACAGGTCCGGCAGATACGCAGTATTTT. Amino acid sequence: CSVGPTGPADTQYF.

This clonotype was observed a handful of times. The rearrangement uses TRBV4-2 and TRBJ2-7; TRBD1 agrees at 7 bases. There are 16 residues in the CDR3. V lost 0 bases, J lost 3 bases, and 8 bases stayed unmatched. In germline, CDR1 is LGHNA, CDR2 YNFKEQ. CDR3 coding DNA: TGTGCCAGCAGCCAAGATGCCTGGGACAGCCGCTACGAGCAGTACTTC. Encoded protein: CASSQDAWDSRYEQYF.

The chain uses TRBV2 and TRBJ2-3; no clear D. The CDR3 is 12 amino acids. CDR1 SNHLY and CDR2 FYNNEI come from the germline V gene. V lost 4 bases to trimming and J lost 6 bases, with 8 bases between them. CDR3 in amino acids: CASSALGDTQYF. The CDR3 region has the DNA TGTGCCAGCAGTGCCCTGGGGGATACGCAGTATTTT.

This clonotype is a singleton in its sample. The chain joins TRBV6-1 to TRBJ2-1; no clear D gene. This CDR3 has 13 amino acids. The germline CDR1 and CDR2 sequences are MNHNS and SASEGT. CDR3 sequence (DNA): TGTGCAATCGGGTTCCCTAATTACAATGAGCAGTTCTTC. Amino acids: CAIGFPNYNEQFF.

The sample holds many counts of this clonotype. J is TRBJ2-1 and V is TRBV9; a weak D match, TRBD2 (5 bases). V was shortened by 5 bases and J by 8 bases, with 14 bases between the two germline ends. The germline gives CDR1 SGDLS, CDR2 YYNGEE. CDR3 size: 13 residues. The CDR3 loop is CASSRSLRDEQFF. Here the CDR3 DNA reads TGTGCCAGCAGTCGTAGTTTGAGGGATGAGCAGTTCTTC. Full variable domain (rest looked up from reference TRBV9 and TRBJ2-1): DSGVTQTPKHLITATGQRVTLRCSPRSGDLSVYWYQQSLDQGLQFLIQYYNGEERAKGNILERFSAQQFPDLHSELNLSSLELGDSALYFCASSRSLRDEQFFGPGTRLTVL.

The rearrangement uses TRBV5-1 and TRBJ1-1, with a possible D match to TRBD1 (6 bases). Germline CDR1 is SGHRS and CDR2 is YFSETQ. The CDR3 is 15 residues long. Trimming left V 0 bases short and J 3 bases short, with 12 bases between. CDR3 coding DNA: TGCGCCAGCAGCTTGGCGCGGGCAGGGGACACTGAAGCTTTCTTT. Translated, it gives CASSLARAGDTEAFF.

V usage is TRBV12-3 or TRBV12-4 and J usage is TRBJ1-2, with D uncertain. V lost 7 bases, J lost 0 bases, and 9 bases lay in between. The CDR3 consists of 13 residues. The DNA of the CDR3 is TGTGCCAGCACCCTTGGGTCTAACTATGGCTACACCTTC. Protein product: CASTLGSNYGYTF.

This clonotype appeared many times. The genes are TRBV27 and TRBJ2-7; 9 bases agree with TRBD1. The germline V gene has CDR1 MNHEY and CDR2 SMNVEV (reference sequence). The CDR3 length is 14 residues. V dropped 5 bases and J dropped 4; count of bases not matched to a gene: 6. CDR3 DNA: TGTGCCAGCAGTCCCGGGACAGGGCCGTACGAGCAGTACTTC. This gives the protein CASSPGTGPYEQYF.

Many counts were recorded for this clonotype. V gene TRBV12-3 or TRBV12-4 combines with J gene TRBJ2-4, with a weak D call TRBD1 (5 bases). Trimming removed 4 bases from V and 3 bases from J, with 10 bases in between. The CDR3 is made up of 14 amino acids. The CDR3 DNA sequence: TGTGCCAGCAGTTCCAGGGAATACAAAAACATTCAGTACTTC. It encodes CASSSREYKNIQYF.

The chain employs TRBV4-3 and TRBJ2-7, with TRBD1 matching over 9 bases. Germline loops: CDR1 LGHNA, CDR2 YSLEER. The CDR3 is 15 residues long. J lost 0 bases, V lost 6 bases, and 6 bases had no gene match. In DNA, the CDR3 is TGCGCCAGCAGATTAGACAGGGGGTCCTCCTACGAGCAGTACTTC. Translating it yields CASRLDRGSSYEQYF.

The rearrangement links TRBV7-2 to TRBJ2-2; D unclear. V gave up 2 bases and J gave up 4 bases, with 8 bases separating them. The V gene's germline CDR1 is SGHTA and CDR2 FQGNSA. CDR3 length equals 14 residues. The CDR3: CASSLTYSTGELFF. The CDR3 nucleotides read TGTGCCAGCAGCTTAACCTATTCCACCGGGGAGCTGTTTTTT. The whole variable domain, remainder taken from reference TRBV7-2 and TRBJ2-2, is GAGVSQSPSNKVTEKGKDVELRCDPISGHTALYWYRQSLGQGLEFLIYFQGNSAPDKSGLPSDRFSAERTGGSVSTLTIQRTQQEDSAVYLCASSLTYSTGELFFGEGSRLTVL.

The sample holds many counts of this clonotype. V is TRBV29-1 and J is TRBJ2-3; 7 nucleotides line up with TRBD1. The V gene end was trimmed by 2 bases and the J gene end by 4 bases; junction bases not matched to a gene: 0. This CDR3 spans 12 amino acids. Germline assignment: CDR1 SQVTM and CDR2 ANQGSEA. The DNA of the CDR3 is TGCAGCGTTGAACAGGGGGCAGATACGCAGTATTTT. It specifies CSVEQGADTQYF.

This clonotype was seen a handful of times. V and J are TRBV5-1 and TRBJ2-7, with D maybe TRBD1 (6 bases). Germline loops: CDR1 SGHRS, CDR2 YFSETQ. The CDR3 is 14 amino acids. Trimming took off 0 bases at V and 3 bases at J, with 10 bases between the two ends. The CDR3 sequence: CASSLDPGDYEQYV. CDR3 bases: TGCGCCAGCAGCTTGGATCCAGGGGACTACGAGCAGTACGTC.

The chain combines TRBV20-1 with TRBJ2-3; 8 bases are a match to TRBD2. Germline values: CDR1 DFQATT, CDR2 SNEGSKA (reference sequence). The J segment lost 3 bases and the V segment lost 5 bases, leaving 7 bases of the junction unmatched. The CDR3 has 14 amino acids. CDR3 residues: CSARTSWVTDTQYF. CDR3 coding DNA: TGCAGTGCTCGGACTAGCTGGGTGACAGATACGCAGTATTTT.

This clonotype has at least ten counts. The CDR3 DNA is TGTGCCAGCAGCGTGGAGGACGGCAAAAACATTCAGTACTTC. It codes for CASSVEDGKNIQYF. J is TRBJ2-4 and V is TRBV9, with TRBD2 as a possible D gene (5 bases). Trimming removed 2 bases from V and 3 bases from J, with 9 bases in between. The CDR3 length is 14 residues. Per germline, CDR1 SGDLS and CDR2 YYNGEE.

The rearrangement joins TRBV6-5 to TRBJ1-6; D gene uncertain. This CDR3 spans 16 amino acids. Germline V CDR1 and CDR2: MNHEY, SVGAGI. With 0 bases removed from V and 10 bases from J, the gap between germline ends came to 16 bases. DNA for the CDR3: TGTGCCAGCAGTTACTCCTTTAGCGGCCCCAGCTCACCCCTCCACTTT. Translation: CASSYSFSGPSSPLHF.

CDR3 sequence reads: CATSSTANTGELFF. In DNA form, the CDR3 reads TGTGCCACCAGCAGCACCGCGAACACCGGGGAGCTGTTTTTT. V is TRBV15 and J is TRBJ2-2; D is uncertain. Trimming took off 3 bases at V and 0 bases at J, with 5 bases between the two ends. Germline V gene sequence: CDR1 LNHNV, CDR2 YYDKDF (reference sequence). The CDR3 sequence is 14 residues long. The full variable domain, in which reference TRBV15 and TRBJ2-2 provide the parts outside the CDR3, is DAMVIQNPRYQVTQFGKPVTLSCSQTLNHNVMYWYQQKSSQAPKLLFHYYDKDFNNEADTPDNFQSRRPNTSFCFLDIRSPGLGDTAMYLCATSSTANTGELFFGEGSRLTVL.